The clone carrying this TCR beta chain was counted between two and nine times. This sample is drawn from a study of blood T cells in healthy people across ages. For the second PCR, which ran for about 7 to 11 cycles, a sample-barcoded 5' primer and a J-beta primer mix were used. TCRdb recomputed calls from the 5' RACE reads with MiXCR, one row per CDR3 protein. Of around 1.5 million distinct CDR3 sequences detected, approximately 59% appear once; the ten largest clones hold 6.5% to 8.5%. J gave up 9 bases and V 6 bases, and 11 bases lay outside the gene matches. The CDR3 covers 14 residues. The rearrangement links TRBV12-3 or TRBV12-4 to TRBJ2-1; 7 positions agree with TRBD1. Sequencing was carried out using blood. The source is a man aged 18 to 35 in good health. The CDR3 spells CASSPGTVGPEQFF. The DNA of the CDR3 is TGTGCCAGCAGCCCCGGGACAGTCGGGCCTGAGCAGTTCTTC.